These T cell receptor beta chains were read from a single sample in a study of T-cell reconstitution after alpha-beta-depleted transplantation in children. TCRdb re-analysed the PCR reads in MiXCR, keeping a single row per CDR3 protein. Of some 450,000 distinct CDR3 sequences listed, around two fifths were seen once; the top ten hold under 35%. This sample comprised PBMCs, obtained before TCRalphabeta/CD19-depleted stem cell transplant. The receptors were gathered from a girl aged 2-10 years with aplastic anemia, due to receive a stem cell transplant. The CDR3 runs from the conserved cysteine through the conserved F or W. A D gene is named only where the DNA matches it firmly.

J: TRBJ2-3
D: TRBD1
V: TRBV10-3
CDR3: CAISEKQGAAQYF

J: TRBJ2-7
D: NA
V: TRBV11-2
CDR3: CASSSVSQAPSIYEQYF

J: TRBJ2-2
D: TRBD2
V: TRBV20-1
CDR3: CSALAGGSTGELFF

J: TRBJ1-1
D: NA
V: TRBV7-8
CDR3: CASSRSGAANTEAFF

J: TRBJ2-3
D: TRBD2
V: TRBV10-3
CDR3: CATGRASGSTDTQYF

J: TRBJ2-7
D: TRBD1
V: TRBV5-1
CDR3: CASTLDRSYEQYF

J: TRBJ1-2
D: TRBD1
V: TRBV20-1
CDR3: CSAFGTGERYGYTF

J: TRBJ2-3
D: TRBD2
V: TRBV7-9
CDR3: CASSLAGTSDTDTQYF

J: TRBJ2-1
D: TRBD2
V: TRBV14
CDR3: CASSSTSGRDYNEQFF

J: TRBJ1-5
D: NA
V: TRBV5-1
CDR3: CASSLQGPGNQPQHF

J: TRBJ1-1
D: NA
V: TRBV7-2
CDR3: CASSLVSGRAFF

J: TRBJ2-3
D: NA
V: TRBV7-2
CDR3: CASSGDWRDTQYF

J: TRBJ2-3
D: TRBD2
V: TRBV5-4
CDR3: CASSPRVGGGADTQYF

J: TRBJ2-5
D: NA
V: TRBV28
CDR3: CASRFTGKGETQYF

J: TRBJ2-7
D: NA
V: TRBV4-1
CDR3: CASSQDAPVPNEQYF

J: TRBJ2-6
D: NA
V: TRBV11-2
CDR3: CASSRGTGGHSGANVLTF

J: TRBJ2-4
D: TRBD1
V: TRBV29-1
CDR3: CSVRPGQGRQGDKNIQYF

J: TRBJ2-7
D: NA
V: TRBV20-1
CDR3: CSAALRGAEEQYF

J: TRBJ1-3
D: TRBD1
V: TRBV7-2
CDR3: CASSIRGQSGNTIYF

J: TRBJ1-1
D: NA
V: TRBV12-3/TRBV12-4
CDR3: CASYYTGGTEAFF

J: TRBJ2-1
D: NA
V: TRBV5-1
CDR3: CASSLAYGQDEQFF

J: TRBJ1-2
D: NA
V: TRBV21-1
CDR3: CASSKEKEPNYGYTF

J: TRBJ1-1
D: NA
V: TRBV5-1
CDR3: CASSPRGPGIMNTEAFF

J: TRBJ1-5
D: NA
V: TRBV5-1
CDR3: CASSLVVGAQPQHF

J: TRBJ1-4
D: NA
V: TRBV5-1
CDR3: CASSLEGNEKLFF

J: TRBJ2-1
D: NA
V: TRBV18
CDR3: CASSPGTQTNEQFF

J: TRBJ2-7
D: NA
V: TRBV15
CDR3: CATSSRDLIYEQYF

J: TRBJ1-5
D: NA
V: TRBV5-1
CDR3: CASSSGTGPHQPQHF

J: TRBJ1-1
D: NA
V: TRBV5-6
CDR3: CASSLQDYTEAFF

J: TRBJ2-3
D: NA
V: TRBV29-1
CDR3: CSVVVSFTDTQYF

J: TRBJ2-1
D: TRBD2
V: TRBV7-9
CDR3: CASSLSGGSFYNEQFF

J: TRBJ2-1
D: NA
V: TRBV12-3/TRBV12-4
CDR3: CASSLMVGGGQVHNEQFF

J: TRBJ2-3
D: TRBD2
V: TRBV20-1
CDR3: CSARDRQGLTDTQYF

J: TRBJ1-2
D: NA
V: TRBV7-2
CDR3: CASSLSQADVNYGYTF

J: TRBJ2-1
D: NA
V: TRBV12-3/TRBV12-4
CDR3: CASNQVRYNEQFF

J: TRBJ2-3
D: NA
V: TRBV28
CDR3: CASSPVGGSTQYF

J: TRBJ2-3
D: NA
V: TRBV5-5
CDR3: CASSLDQPEGQYF

J: TRBJ1-2
D: NA
V: TRBV10-3
CDR3: CAITTGVNYGYTF

J: TRBJ2-3
D: NA
V: TRBV4-2
CDR3: CASSPDGSTDTQYF

J: TRBJ2-3
D: NA
V: TRBV20-1
CDR3: CSARGGRGPSTDTQYF

J: TRBJ2-1
D: TRBD2
V: TRBV7-3
CDR3: CASSLAGTSGTYNEQFF

J: TRBJ2-5
D: NA
V: TRBV18
CDR3: CASSPGLEETQYF

J: TRBJ2-1
D: NA
V: TRBV12-3/TRBV12-4
CDR3: CASSFGGDGQFF

J: TRBJ1-2
D: NA
V: TRBV5-5
CDR3: CASSSQGHTGYTF

J: TRBJ2-2
D: NA
V: TRBV5-1
CDR3: CASSSASGELFF

J: TRBJ1-5
D: NA
V: TRBV15
CDR3: CATSRAGGNQPQHF

J: TRBJ1-5
D: NA
V: TRBV27
CDR3: CASSPKVVGNQPQHF

J: TRBJ1-2
D: NA
V: TRBV28
CDR3: CASSLWQINYGYTF

J: TRBJ2-7
D: TRBD2
V: TRBV20-1
CDR3: CSAREASGAYEQYF

J: TRBJ2-1
D: TRBD1
V: TRBV29-1
CDR3: CSGDSSSNNEQFF

J: TRBJ2-7
D: TRBD2
V: TRBV18
CDR3: CASSPSLADDEQYF

J: TRBJ1-1
D: TRBD1
V: TRBV7-9
CDR3: CASSLGQGGREAFF